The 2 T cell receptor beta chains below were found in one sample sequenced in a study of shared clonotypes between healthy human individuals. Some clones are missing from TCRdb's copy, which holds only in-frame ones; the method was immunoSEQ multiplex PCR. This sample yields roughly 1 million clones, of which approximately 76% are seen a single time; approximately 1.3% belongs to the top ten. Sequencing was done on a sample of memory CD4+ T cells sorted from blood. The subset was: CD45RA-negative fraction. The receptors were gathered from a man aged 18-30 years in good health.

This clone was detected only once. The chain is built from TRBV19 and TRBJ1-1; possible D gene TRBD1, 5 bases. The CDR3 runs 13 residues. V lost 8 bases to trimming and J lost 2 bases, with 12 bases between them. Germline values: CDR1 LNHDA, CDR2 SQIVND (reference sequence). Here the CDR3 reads CASRVRGNTEAFF. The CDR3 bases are TGTGCCAGTCGGGTACGGGGCAACACTGAAGCTTTCTTT.

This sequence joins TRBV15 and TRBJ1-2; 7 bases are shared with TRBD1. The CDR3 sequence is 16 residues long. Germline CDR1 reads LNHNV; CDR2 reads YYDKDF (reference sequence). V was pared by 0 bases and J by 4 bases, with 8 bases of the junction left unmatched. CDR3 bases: TGTGCCACCAGCAGAGATGGGACAGCCACACTCTATGGCTACACCTTC. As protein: CATSRDGTATLYGYTF.